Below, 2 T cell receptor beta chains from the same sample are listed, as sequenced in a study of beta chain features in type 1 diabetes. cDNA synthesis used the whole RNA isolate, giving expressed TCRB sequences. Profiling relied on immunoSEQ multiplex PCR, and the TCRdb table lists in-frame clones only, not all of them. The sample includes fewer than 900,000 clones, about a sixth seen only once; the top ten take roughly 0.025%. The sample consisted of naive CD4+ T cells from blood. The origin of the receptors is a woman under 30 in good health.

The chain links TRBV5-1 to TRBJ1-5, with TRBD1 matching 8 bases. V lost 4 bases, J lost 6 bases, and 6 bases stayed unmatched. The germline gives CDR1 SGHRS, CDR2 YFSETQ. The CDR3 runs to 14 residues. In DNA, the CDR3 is TGCGCCAGCAGCGAAGGACAGGGCGGTCAGCCCCAGCATTTT. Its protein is CASSEGQGGQPQHF.

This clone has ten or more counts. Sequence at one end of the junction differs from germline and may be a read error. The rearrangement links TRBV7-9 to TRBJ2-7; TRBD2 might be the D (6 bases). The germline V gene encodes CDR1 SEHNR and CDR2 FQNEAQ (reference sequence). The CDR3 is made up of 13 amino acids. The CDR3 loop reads CASSIAVTYEQYF. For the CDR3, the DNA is TGTGCCAGCAGCATAGCGGTGACCTACGAGCAGTACTTC.